The 5 T cell receptor beta chains given below trace back to one sample, sequenced in a study of blood T cell repertoires in COVID-19. Assay: immunoSEQ multiplex PCR; the TCRdb copy retains only in-frame clones and omits some. The sample has about 410,000 clones; roughly 90% are singletons. Sample: peripheral blood. Source of these receptors: a woman aged 40 to 50 with COVID-19, enrolled during active disease.

Turning to this clone: Other DNA sequences in the same sample also yield this CDR3. This rearrangement joins TRBV5-4 to TRBJ1-3; D remains ambiguous. CDR3 length: 14 amino acids. Germline CDR1 SGHNT, CDR2 YYREEE (reference sequence). V lost 0 bases and J lost 0, with 4 bases in between. The CDR3 DNA follows: TGTGCCAGCAGCTTGGGCGGCTCTGGAAACACCATATATTTT. Encoded protein: CASSLGGSGNTIYF. Using reference TRBV5-4 and TRBJ1-3 for the parts outside the CDR3, the full variable domain is ETGVTQSPTHLIKTRGQQVTLRCSSQSGHNTVSWYQQALGQGPQFIFQYYREEENGRGNFPPRFSGLQFPNYSSELNVNALELDDSALYLCASSLGGSGNTIYFGEGSWLTVV.

The chain employs TRBV5-1 and TRBJ1-1; possible D gene TRBD1, 5 bases. The CDR3 has 15 amino acids. Between the trimmed V and J ends, which lost 1 base and 1 base, there was a span of 11 bases. Germline CDR1 and CDR2: SGHRS and YFSETQ. The CDR3 DNA reads TGCGCCAGCAGCTTGAACCACGGGGGGAACACTGAAGCTTTCTTT. This gives the protein CASSLNHGGNTEAFF.

The rearrangement uses TRBV7-9 and TRBJ2-1; D is uncertain. Trimming pared 5 bases from V and 7 bases from J, leaving 9 bases between. The CDR3 covers 12 residues. Germline CDR1 is SEHNR and CDR2 is FQNEAQ (reference sequence). The CDR3 loop is CASSTPQNEQFF. The CDR3 region has the DNA TGTGCCAGCAGCACGCCCCAGAATGAGCAGTTCTTC.

This chain uses TRBV3-1 (or the pseudogene TRBV3-2) with TRBJ1-5; D may be TRBD1 (6 bases). Germline CDR1 and CDR2: LGHDT and YNNKEL (reference sequence). The germline V and J ends were trimmed by 2 bases and 7 bases, with 12 bases remaining between them. The CDR3 extends over 14 amino acids. The chain's CDR3 is CASSQQGSRQPQHF. The CDR3 DNA sequence: TGTGCCAGCAGCCAACAGGGGTCACGGCAGCCCCAGCATTTT.

The chain employs TRBV7-3 and TRBJ1-1; D is ambiguous. The CDR3 consists of 15 residues. Germline V lookup: CDR1 SGHTA, CDR2 FQGTGA. V was clipped by 8 bases and J by 2 bases, with 18 bases between them. CDR3 bases: TGTGCCAGCGCCAGGACTGGAAGCCTCAACACTGAAGCTTTCTTT. It yields the protein CASARTGSLNTEAFF.